One and the same sample provided the 4 T cell receptor beta chains below, sequenced in a study of human T cells and chemical hapten exposure. TCRdb recomputed calls from the RACE reads with MiXCR, one row per CDR3 protein. The sample consists of roughly 380,000 distinct CDR3 sequences, approximately 5.1% of them appearing once. Time point here: patch test 1, 2 weeks after DPC sensitization. Treatment denoted: therapeutic diphenylcyclopropenone sensitization with weekly scalp DPC. The sequenced sample was whole blood, obtained in connection with sensitization to the hapten diphenylcyclopropenone (DPC). The source is a woman aged 50 to 60 with alopecia areata. Some clones in this sample may be carry-over from other donors' samples.

This clonotype was observed a handful of times. The V call is TRBV2, the J call TRBJ2-5; D might be TRBD1 or TRBD2, each matching 5 bases. Germline V gives CDR1 SNHLY, CDR2 FYNNEI. This CDR3 contains 15 residues. V lost 2 bases, J lost 7 bases, and 17 bases lay in between. CDR3 residues: CASSETLVGGGTQYF. CDR3 nucleotide sequence: TGTGCCAGCAGTGAAACCCTAGTTGGGGGTGGGACCCAGTACTTC.

The chain recombines TRBV6-2 or TRBV6-3 with TRBJ1-6; D call uncertain. CDR3 length: 15 residues. V was pared by 2 bases and J by 4 bases, with 9 bases between. Germline V gives CDR1 MNHEY, CDR2 SVGEGT. CDR3 sequence: CASSYGPPYNSPLHF. DNA of the CDR3: TGTGCCAGCAGTTACGGGCCACCTTATAATTCACCCCTCCACTTT.

This clonotype has just a few counts. The V gene is TRBV6-5, the J gene TRBJ2-3; 7 bases are a match to TRBD2. This CDR3 region has 14 residues. Trimming removed 5 bases from V and 1 base from J; junction bases left unmatched: 3. From germline, CDR1 is MNHEY and CDR2 SVGAGI. Here the CDR3 DNA reads TGTGCCAGCAGTCGGGACTATGGCACAGATACGCAGTATTTT. The encoded protein is CASSRDYGTDTQYF.

This clonotype was detected once. This may be a read error, as it is one base from a much larger clone. This chain links TRBV9 with TRBJ1-5; 10 positions match TRBD1. This CDR3 has 15 amino acids. CDR1 is SGDLS and CDR2 is YYNGEE in the germline V gene. The CDR3 protein is CASSPGTGAGQHQHF. The CDR3 coding sequence is TGTGCCAGCAGCCCAGGGACAGGGGCAGGTCAGCACCAGCATTTT.